What follows describes a single T cell receptor (beta chain). As for the donors, each was a healthy bone marrow donor. PCR primers comprised 60 Vbeta and 13 Jbeta primers. Generated by immunoSEQ multiplex PCR, the TCRdb table keeps only in-frame clones and is missing some. The table has roughly 73,000 clones, approximately 84% seen once. This record belongs to a study of cytomegalovirus exposure and HLA in healthy donors. This CDR3 contains 13 residues. Trimming took 6 bases from V and 3 from J, leaving 11 bases between them. CDR1 and CDR2 (germline): KGHSH, LQKENI. This sequence originates from a woman aged 45-65 years in good health and CMV-seronegative. The rearrangement joins TRBV18 to TRBJ1-1; D gene ambiguous. Material for sequencing was PBMCs. The CDR3 region has the DNA TGTGCCAGCTCTCCGATGGCGGACACTGAAGCTTTCTTT. Residues: CASSPMADTEAFF.